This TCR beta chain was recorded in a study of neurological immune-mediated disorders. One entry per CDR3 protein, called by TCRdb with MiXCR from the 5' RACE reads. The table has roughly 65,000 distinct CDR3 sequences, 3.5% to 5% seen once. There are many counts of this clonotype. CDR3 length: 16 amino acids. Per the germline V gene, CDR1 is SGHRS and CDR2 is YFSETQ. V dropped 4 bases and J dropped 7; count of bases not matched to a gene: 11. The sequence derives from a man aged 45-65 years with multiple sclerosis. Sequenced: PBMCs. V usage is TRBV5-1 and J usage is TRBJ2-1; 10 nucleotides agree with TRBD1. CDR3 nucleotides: TGCGCCAGCAGCCAATCGACAGGGGGCATGGGGAATGAGCAGTTCTTC. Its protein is CASSQSTGGMGNEQFF.